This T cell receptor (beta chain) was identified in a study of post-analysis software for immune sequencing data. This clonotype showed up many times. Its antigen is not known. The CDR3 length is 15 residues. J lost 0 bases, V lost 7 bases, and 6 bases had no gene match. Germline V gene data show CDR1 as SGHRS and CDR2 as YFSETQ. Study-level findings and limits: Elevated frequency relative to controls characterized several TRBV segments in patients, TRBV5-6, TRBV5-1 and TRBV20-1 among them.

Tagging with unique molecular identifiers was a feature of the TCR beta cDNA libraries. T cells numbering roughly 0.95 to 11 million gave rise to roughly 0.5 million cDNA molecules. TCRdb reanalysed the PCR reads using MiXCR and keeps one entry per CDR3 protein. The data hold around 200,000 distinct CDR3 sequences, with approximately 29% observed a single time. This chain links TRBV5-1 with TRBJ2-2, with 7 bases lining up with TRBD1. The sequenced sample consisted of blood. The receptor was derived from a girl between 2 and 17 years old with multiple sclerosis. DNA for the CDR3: TGCGCCAGCCGAGGGGACAGATCGAACACCGGGGAGCTGTTTTTT. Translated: CASRGDRSNTGELFF.